The following is a TCR beta chain sequence with its context. Antigen: not known. The sample originates from a study of cytomegalovirus exposure and HLA in healthy donors. The protocol was immunoSEQ multiplex PCR, while the TCRdb copy is restricted to in-frame clones and leaves out a portion. The table lists around 61,000 clones, 92% of them singletons. In germline, CDR1 is MNHEY, CDR2 SVGAGI. Trimming took 6 bases from V and 7 from J, leaving 16 bases between them. The CDR3 has 13 amino acids. Study-wide points: In vitro assays verified that a few CMV-associated chains recognized CMV antigens specifically.

Material: PBMCs. This rearrangement joins TRBV6-5 to TRBJ2-7; weak D call: TRBD1 (5 bases). This TCR derives from a young man in good health and CMV-seropositive. The CDR3 DNA reads as TGTGCCAGCAGCCTCCCAGGGCAACGGGAGCAGTACTTC. Its translation is CASSLPGQREQYF.